This T cell receptor beta chain was captured in a study of T cells in Graves' hyperthyroidism and ophthalmopathy. Germline V CDR1 and CDR2: SQVTM, ANQGSEA. The CDR3 runs to 14 residues. V lost 8 bases to trimming and J lost 7 bases, with 18 bases between them. Amplification of TCR beta CDR3 regions was performed using RNA transcripts as template. A first-round RT-PCR of the TCR CDR3 used the HTBI primer set. Using its own MiXCR run on the multiplex PCR reads, TCRdb lists one record per CDR3 protein. Seen here are 600,000 or so distinct CDR3 sequences, around 46% observed once, and the top ten hold just under 8.5%. Comment on this clonotype: The antigen is undetermined.

Notes on the study in general: Blood also held most thyroid clonotypes expanded beyond 0.001. Stable hyperthyroidism and ophthalmopathy were separated using 13 V-J signatures. Ophthalmopathy, which appeared later, was predicted by the model a median about 6.8 months before onset.

Sequencing input: peripheral blood or thyroid tissue (not recorded which). The sequence came from a woman aged 18-35 years with Graves' hyperthyroidism. This chain connects TRBV29-1 to TRBJ1-6, with D unresolved. The CDR3 DNA sequence: TGCAGCTTGGTTATGGGGAGTACGAATTCACCCCTCCACTTT. Its translation is CSLVMGSTNSPLHF.